Described below is a single TCR beta chain sequence and its context. Germline assignment: CDR1 LNHDA and CDR2 SQIVND (reference sequence). The CDR3 length is 13 residues. Trimming cost V 7 bases and J 6 bases, with 12 bases left between them. The data originate from a study of shared clonotypes between healthy human individuals. Some clones are missing from TCRdb's copy, which holds only in-frame ones; the method was immunoSEQ multiplex PCR. The table records approximately 2.5 million clones, roughly 92% of them present only once. The chain combines TRBV19 with TRBJ2-2; D is unclear. The sample was naive CD4+ T cells sorted from blood. Subset reported: CD45RA+ positively selected. This receptor was taken from a man aged 18-30 years in good health. This chain's CDR3 is CASTYRPAGELFF. For the CDR3, the DNA is TGTGCCAGTACCTACCGGCCTGCCGGGGAGCTGTTTTTT.